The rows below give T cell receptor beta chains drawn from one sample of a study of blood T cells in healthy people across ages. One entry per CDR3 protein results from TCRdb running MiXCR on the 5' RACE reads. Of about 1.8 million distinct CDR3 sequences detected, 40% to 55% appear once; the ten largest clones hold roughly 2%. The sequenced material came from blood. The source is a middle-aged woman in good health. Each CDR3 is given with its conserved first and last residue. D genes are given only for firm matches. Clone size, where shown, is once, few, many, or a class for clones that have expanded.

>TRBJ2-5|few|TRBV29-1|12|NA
TGCAGCGTTGGTCAGACCCCAGAGACCCAGTACTTC
CSVGQTPETQYF
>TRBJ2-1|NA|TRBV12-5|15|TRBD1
TGTGCTAGTGGTTGGGGACAGGGGATCTACAATGAGCAGTTCTTC
CASGWGQGIYNEQFF
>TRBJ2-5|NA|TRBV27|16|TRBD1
TGTGCCAGCAGTTTAAGGGCGGACAGGGGCCAAGAGACCCAGTACTTC
CASSLRADRGQETQYF
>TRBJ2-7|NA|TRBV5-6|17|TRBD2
TGTGCCAGCAGCGGTCGGCTAGCGGGGGTGAGGGCCTACGAGCAGTACTTC
CASSGRLAGVRAYEQYF
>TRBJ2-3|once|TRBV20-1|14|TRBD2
TGCAGTGCCGATAGCGGGGGGGCCAGAGATACGCAGTATTTT
CSADSGGARDTQYF
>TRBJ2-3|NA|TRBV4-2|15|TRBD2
TGTGCCAGCAGCCGAGGCGTGGCGGGGGTAGATACGCAGTATTTT
CASSRGVAGVDTQYF
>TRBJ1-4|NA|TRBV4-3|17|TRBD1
TGCGCCAGCAGCCAAGATGGTCTGACAGGGAGGAATGAAAAACTGTTTTTT
CASSQDGLTGRNEKLFF
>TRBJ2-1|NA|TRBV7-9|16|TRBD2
TGTGCCAGCAGCTCGAGGACTAGCGTTACCTACAATGAGCAGTTCTTC
CASSSRTSVTYNEQFF
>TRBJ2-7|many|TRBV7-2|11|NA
TGTGCCAGCAGCCCTTCGAACGAGCAGTACTTC
CASSPSNEQYF
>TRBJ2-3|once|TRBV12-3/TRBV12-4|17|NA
TGTGCCAGCAGTTTAGCGCTGGGCGGGTTGGGCACAGATACGCAGTATTTT
CASSLALGGLGTDTQYF
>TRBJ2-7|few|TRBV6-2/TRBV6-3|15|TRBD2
TGTGCCAGCAGTTACTCGAGACTAGCGGGGGATGAGCAGTACTTC
CASSYSRLAGDEQYF
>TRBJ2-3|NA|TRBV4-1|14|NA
TGCGCCAGCAGCCAAGAAGGGGAGGGGGCCACGCAGTATTTT
CASSQEGEGATQYF
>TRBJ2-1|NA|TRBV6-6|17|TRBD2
TGTGCCAGCAGTTACTCACTAGCGGGGGGGTGGGGCAATGAGCAGTTCTTC
CASSYSLAGGWGNEQFF
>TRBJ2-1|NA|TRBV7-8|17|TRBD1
TGTGCCAGCACCCTAAGGAGGACAGGGAGTTTGGACAATGAGCAGTTCTTC
CASTLRRTGSLDNEQFF
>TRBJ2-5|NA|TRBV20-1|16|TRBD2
TGCAGTGCCTCGCGAGCGGGGGGAAGTGGTCAAGAGACCCAGTACTTC
CSASRAGGSGQETQYF
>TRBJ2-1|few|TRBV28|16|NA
TGTGCCAGCAGTTACCCTTTACAGAGCTCCTACAATGAGCAGTTCTTC
CASSYPLQSSYNEQFF
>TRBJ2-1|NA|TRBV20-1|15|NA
TGCAGTGCTAGAAAACAGGGAGGGCCATACAATGAGCAGTTCTTC
CSARKQGGPYNEQFF
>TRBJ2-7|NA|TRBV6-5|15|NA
TGTGCCAGCAGTTACCCCGACGAGGCCTCCTCCGAGCAGTACTTC
CASSYPDEASSEQYF
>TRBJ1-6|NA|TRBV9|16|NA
TGTGCCAGCAGCGTAGTAGCAGACCCCTATAATTCACCCCTCCACTTT
CASSVVADPYNSPLHF
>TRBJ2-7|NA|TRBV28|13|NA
TGTGCCAGCAGTTCCGCCCCGTCCTACGAGCAGTACTTC
CASSSAPSYEQYF
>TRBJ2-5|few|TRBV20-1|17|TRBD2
TGCAGTGTCCCAGACGAGGGCGGGGGGGGAAACCAAGAGACCCAGTACTTC
CSVPDEGGGGNQETQYF
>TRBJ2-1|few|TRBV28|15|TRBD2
TGTGCCAGCAGTTCGGGGGGGCGGGGCGGTGGTGAGCAGTTCTTC
CASSSGGRGGGEQFF